This section outlines one T cell receptor beta chain sequence together with its context. This clonotype was detected a few times. Its antigen is still unknown. Base qualities were left out, and no much larger clone turns up one base away. The cysteine opens and the phenylalanine closes a CDR3 of 15 amino acids. Just the 45-base CDR3 DNA is kept, in frame starting at base 1. CDR1 and CDR2, per the germline V gene, are LGHNA and YSLEER. V is reduced by 0 bases and J by 5 bases, leaving a spacing of 11 bases between them. These data originate in a study of T-cell reconstitution after alpha-beta-depleted transplantation in children (dated by TCRdb to about 2016). Regarding the study in general: T-cell immune reconstitution after TCRalphabeta/CD19-depleted allogeneic hematopoietic cell transplantation in children was quantitatively tracked in the study by means of TCR repertoire profiling.

Library preparation used PCR. The instrument was an Illumina HiSeq 2500. Molecular barcoding was employed in the preparation of TCR libraries, with unique molecular identifiers being used to normalize TCRbeta repertoire quantification. TCRdb passed the public sequencing reads through fastp at Q25 and MiXCR, retaining productive beta sequences. All rows with the same CDR3 protein become a single entry with the most common DNA and genes. Recorded for this sample are nearly 400,000 distinct CDR3 sequences; over 20% of them occurred a single time. The ten top clones hold around 4% of the sample. The rearranged chain carries TRBV4-3 and TRBJ2-1; possibly the D gene is TRBD2, per 6 matching bases. This TCR was recovered from a human donor who donated a stem cell graft to a child with acute myeloid leukemia. This specimen was PBMCs from the stem cell graft donor, taken from the stem cell graft. This receptor has the CDR3 CASSQDSGSHNEQFF. The base sequence is TGCGCCAGCAGCCAAGATTCCGGGAGCCACAATGAGCAGTTCTTC.